One sample yielded the 26 T cell receptor beta chains listed below, sequenced in a study of T-cell memory formation after mild COVID-19. From the 5' RACE reads, TCRdb called clonotypes with MiXCR, one entry per CDR3 protein. The data contain about 470,000 distinct CDR3 sequences, around a quarter of them seen just once; the ten biggest clones take up about 12%. The source material was PBMCs or a T cell subset sorted from them (not recorded which). The origin of the receptors is an adult woman who had mild COVID-19 (a few samples of this study predate the infection). Cell type and time point are not known.

This clonotype was recorded a few times. The gene calls are TRBV11-2 and TRBJ2-2; no reliable D call. This CDR3 comprises 15 residues. V lost 3 bases and J lost 4, with 12 bases in between. Germline V gene sequence: CDR1 SGHAT, CDR2 FQNNGV. The CDR3 sequence: CASSFLPRATGELFF. The DNA for the CDR3 is TGTGCCAGCAGCTTCCTCCCGCGTGCCACCGGGGAGCTGTTTTTT.

The chain couples TRBV12-3 or TRBV12-4 to TRBJ1-1; 8 nucleotides agree with TRBD1. The J segment lost 5 bases and the V segment lost 4 bases, leaving 6 bases of the junction unmatched. The CDR3 is 14 amino acids. Written as DNA, the CDR3 is TGTGCCAGCAGTTCGGCAGGGGGCTTGACTGAAGCTTTCTTT. Protein product: CASSSAGGLTEAFF.

This clonotype was found a few times. The rearrangement uses TRBV4-1 and TRBJ2-2; 13 positions agree with TRBD2. The germline gives CDR1 MGHRA, CDR2 YSYEKL. Unmatched junction bases numbered 3, after V lost 1 base and J lost 7 bases. This CDR3 has 16 residues. CDR3 amino acids: CASSQGGLAGYGELFF. In DNA form, the CDR3 reads TGCGCCAGCAGCCAAGGGGGACTAGCGGGGTACGGGGAGCTGTTTTTT.

This clonotype was seen ten or more times. The CDR3 here is CASRLYNEQFF. CDR3 DNA sequence: TGTGCCAGTAGGCTGTACAATGAGCAGTTCTTC. The gene calls are TRBV6-2 or TRBV6-3 and TRBJ2-1; D ambiguous. The germline CDR1 and CDR2 sequences are MNHEY and SVGEGT. V lost 9 bases to trimming and J lost 4 bases, with 7 bases between them. CDR3 length: 11 residues.

The chain combines TRBV7-8 with TRBJ2-7; D may be TRBD1 (5 bases). V was clipped by 1 base and J by 4 bases, with 20 bases between them. Germline V lookup: CDR1 SGHVS, CDR2 FQNEAQ. This CDR3 comprises 17 residues. The CDR3 protein is CASSLVSVGRDWYEQYF. Written as DNA, the CDR3 is TGTGCCAGCAGCTTAGTTTCGGTGGGGCGCGATTGGTACGAGCAGTACTTC.

This clonotype was detected ten times or more. The genes are TRBV7-8 and TRBJ2-3; D unclear. The germline V gene has CDR1 SGHVS and CDR2 FQNEAQ. The V end was cut by 5 bases, the J end by 1 base, with 7 bases between. This CDR3 comprises 13 residues. CDR3 protein: CASSPWGTDTQYF. The CDR3 bases are TGTGCCAGCAGCCCCTGGGGCACAGATACGCAGTATTTT.

This clonotype was observed a few times. The V gene is TRBV7-3, the J gene TRBJ2-1; 13 nucleotides match TRBD2. The CDR3 loop spans 16 amino acids. V lost 5 bases to trimming and J lost 7 bases; unmatched junction nucleotides: 8. The germline V gene has CDR1 SGHTA and CDR2 FQGTGA. The CDR3 sequence is CASSPSLAGGGNEQFF. The CDR3 DNA reads TGTGCCAGCAGCCCATCACTAGCGGGAGGGGGGAATGAGCAGTTCTTC.

In its sample, this clonotype was seen a few times. The chain links TRBV2 to TRBJ1-1; D is perhaps TRBD1 (6 bases). V was cut by 10 bases and J by 4 bases, with 7 bases left in between. The CDR3 has 10 residues. CDR1 is SNHLY and CDR2 is FYNNEI in the germline V gene. The CDR3 is CATQGTEAFF. CDR3 in DNA: TGTGCCACACAGGGCACTGAAGCTTTCTTT.

This chain links TRBV5-1 with TRBJ2-7, with a tentative D call TRBD1 (6 bases). Germline V gene lookup returns CDR1 SGHRS and CDR2 YFSETQ. The CDR3 loop spans 13 amino acids. Trimming removed 0 bases at V and 6 bases at J, with 10 bases between. The chain's CDR3 is CASSLGQDFEQYF. As DNA, the CDR3 is TGCGCCAGCAGCTTGGGACAGGATTTCGAGCAGTACTTC.

In its sample, this clonotype was seen many times. The chain combines TRBV5-1 with TRBJ1-1; the match to TRBD1 covers 7 bases. The junction had 9 bases not matched to a gene; V was cut back by 3 bases and J by 4 bases. The CDR3 contains 15 residues. Per the germline V gene, CDR1 is SGHRS and CDR2 is YFSETQ. The CDR3 nucleotides are TGCGCCAGCAGCTCCGGGACAGATGAATTCACTGAAGCTTTCTTT. Protein product: CASSSGTDEFTEAFF.

A few counts support this clonotype. This rearrangement joins TRBV10-3 to TRBJ2-3, with a possible D match to TRBD1 (6 bases). CDR1 ENHRY and CDR2 SYGVKD come from the germline V gene. CDR3 length: 16 amino acids. V was pared by 4 bases and J by 0 bases, with 14 bases between. The CDR3 sequence: CAISAVTGKSTDTQYF. In DNA, the CDR3 is TGTGCCATCAGTGCGGTAACAGGGAAGAGCACAGATACGCAGTATTTT.

The rearrangement links TRBV7-3 to TRBJ2-1; D unresolved. With 6 bases removed from V and 0 bases from J, the gap between germline ends came to 18 bases. Germline lookup yields CDR1 SGHTA and CDR2 FQGTGA. The CDR3 is 17 amino acids. The CDR3 is CASSTLGRTNSYNEQFF. The CDR3 DNA reads TGTGCCAGCAGTACCTTAGGTAGAACCAACTCCTACAATGAGCAGTTCTTC.

This clonotype turned up a few times. The gene calls are TRBV7-9 and TRBJ1-1; no reliable D call. CDR3 length: 12 amino acids. V was trimmed by 1 base and J by 6 bases, leaving 6 bases between them. The germline V gene has CDR1 SEHNR and CDR2 FQNEAQ (reference sequence). In nucleotides, the CDR3 is TGTGCCAGCAGCTTAGGTCTCGCTGAAGCTTTCTTT. Translating it yields CASSLGLAEAFF.

This clonotype has a handful of counts. V is TRBV3-1 and J is TRBJ2-7; D gene unclear. Germline assignment: CDR1 LGHDT and CDR2 YNNKEL (reference sequence). The length of the CDR3 is 12 residues. The V and J ends lost 0 bases and 5 bases respectively, with 5 bases between them. Here the CDR3 reads CASSQETHEQYF. CDR3 coding DNA: TGTGCCAGCAGCCAAGAAACCCACGAGCAGTACTTC.

The chain couples TRBV7-8 to TRBJ2-1, with 8 bases lining up with TRBD2. The germline CDR1 and CDR2 sequences are SGHVS and FQNEAQ. Trimming took 5 bases from V and 7 from J; bases not matched to a gene: 10. The CDR3 covers 15 residues. DNA for the CDR3: TGTGCCAGCAGCCTCATAAGCGGGAGATGGAATGAGCAGTTCTTC. Protein sequence: CASSLISGRWNEQFF.

The table lists this clonotype with a few counts. The J gene is TRBJ2-7, the V gene TRBV12-3 or TRBV12-4, with TRBD1 identical over 9 bases. The V and J ends lost 5 bases and 6 bases, in that order; junction bases with no gene match: 8. CDR3 length equals 14 residues. The CDR3 DNA reads TGTGCCAGCAGTCATACAGGGGGCGCGTCCGAGCAGTACTTC. Protein sequence: CASSHTGGASEQYF.

This chain links TRBV27 with TRBJ1-2, with a weak D call TRBD1 (5 bases). Germline CDR1 MNHEY, CDR2 SMNVEV (reference sequence). The CDR3 is 15 amino acids. The V end lost 3 bases, the J end lost 8 bases, and 19 bases lay between the germline ends. CDR3 sequence reads: CASSFVGRALVGYTF. DNA of the CDR3: TGTGCCAGCAGTTTCGTGGGCAGGGCCCTTGTAGGCTACACCTTC.

The V call is TRBV12-3 or TRBV12-4, the J call TRBJ2-5, with TRBD1 matching 11 bases. The CDR3 is 17 residues long. V was clipped by 6 bases and J by 1 base; unmatched bases: 10. The CDR3 nucleotides read TGTGCCAGCAGAAAGGGAACCGGGACAGGGGGCCAAGAGACCCAGTACTTC. The encoded protein is CASRKGTGTGGQETQYF.

This clonotype has just a few counts. The chain uses TRBV5-1 and TRBJ2-7; D ambiguous. V lost 5 bases and J 2 bases, leaving 14 bases between the germline ends. The CDR3 is made up of 14 amino acids. CDR1 and CDR2 (germline): SGHRS, YFSETQ. The CDR3 reads CASSSSPGTYEQYF. The CDR3 nucleotides are TGCGCCAGCAGTTCAAGTCCTGGAACCTACGAGCAGTACTTC.

The chain links TRBV9 to TRBJ2-2, with 10 bases aligning to TRBD1. CDR3 length: 16 amino acids. J lost 7 bases, V lost 3 bases, and 9 bases had no gene match. The germline CDR1 and CDR2 sequences are SGDLS and YYNGEE. CDR3 coding DNA: TGTGCCAGCAGCGGGAGACAGGGGGCAAAGGTCGGGGAGCTGTTTTTT. It is translated as CASSGRQGAKVGELFF.

The chain has TRBV29-1 and TRBJ2-6, with TRBD1 identical over 7 bases. The J segment lost 0 bases and the V segment lost 1 base, leaving 3 bases of the junction unmatched. Germline V lookup: CDR1 SQVTM, CDR2 ANQGSEA. The CDR3 consists of 16 residues. Written as DNA, the CDR3 is TGCAGCGTTGAAGGGGGACAGAGCTCTGGGGCCAACGTCCTGACTTTC. Its protein is CSVEGGQSSGANVLTF.

This clonotype was found a few times. The V call is TRBV29-1, the J call TRBJ2-7; 14 positions match TRBD2. Per germline, CDR1 SQVTM and CDR2 ANQGSEA. The CDR3 spans 15 residues. The trim removed 4 bases at V and 3 bases at J, leaving 5 bases unmatched. CDR3 sequence: CSVVGTSGSGYEQYF. The CDR3 nucleotides read TGCAGCGTTGTTGGGACTAGCGGGAGTGGCTACGAGCAGTACTTC.

The V call is TRBV5-1, the J call TRBJ2-2, with 13 bases identical to TRBD2. CDR3 size: 16 residues. Germline loops: CDR1 SGHRS, CDR2 YFSETQ. V lost 4 bases, J lost 6 bases, and 6 bases stayed unmatched. CDR3 region: CASSLGTSGAAGELFF. As DNA, the CDR3 is TGCGCCAGCAGCCTTGGGACTAGCGGGGCGGCCGGGGAGCTGTTTTTT.

The chain is built from TRBV9 and TRBJ1-2; D remains ambiguous. The germline CDR1 and CDR2 sequences are SGDLS and YYNGEE. V was trimmed by 3 bases and J by 4 bases, leaving 16 bases between them. There are 15 residues in the CDR3. For the CDR3, the DNA is TGTGCCAGCAGCGCCGAAGAAGGTCTGGGCTATGGCTACACCTTC. Translating gives CASSAEEGLGYGYTF.

The rearrangement joins TRBV19 to TRBJ2-1; 9 nucleotides agree with TRBD2. The CDR3 sequence is 15 residues long. V lost 1 base to trimming and J lost 6 bases; unmatched junction nucleotides: 4. Germline V gives CDR1 LNHDA, CDR2 SQIVND (reference sequence). The CDR3 DNA reads TGTGCCAGTAGTATAGGGCTAGCGGGAACCAATGAGCAGTTCTTC. Its protein product is CASSIGLAGTNEQFF.

The gene calls are TRBV19 and TRBJ1-2; 7 bases agree with TRBD1. CDR3 size: 15 residues. J lost 1 base, V lost 5 bases, and 7 bases had no gene match. Germline lookup yields CDR1 LNHDA and CDR2 SQIVND (reference sequence). The CDR3 nucleotides read TGTGCCAGTAGTGTTACAGGGGTTGGTAACTATGGCTACACCTTC. Its translation is CASSVTGVGNYGYTF.